This paragraph covers one T cell receptor beta chain sequence. PCR was performed using 60 Vbeta and 13 Jbeta primers. Sequencing used immunoSEQ multiplex PCR; TCRdb keeps in-frame clones, though not all of them. The top ten hold over 1.5% of the sample, which has about 120,000 clones, 15% seen once. Per germline, CDR1 SGHDT and CDR2 YYEEEE. The V and J ends lost 0 bases and 5 bases, in that order; junction bases with no gene match: 15. The CDR3 covers 18 residues. The sample belongs to a study of cytomegalovirus exposure and HLA in healthy donors. This TCR came from a woman aged 18-29 years in good health and CMV-seronegative. Input material: PBMCs. The chain uses TRBV5-6 and TRBJ2-5; 8 nucleotides agree with TRBD1. In DNA, the CDR3 is TGTGCCAGCAGCTTGGGCCCCTTGGGGCAGGGGGCAGGGGAGACCCAGTACTTC. Encoded protein: CASSLGPLGQGAGETQYF.